This T cell receptor beta chain was recorded in a study of identical twins. Germline V CDR1 and CDR2: MDHEN, SYDVKM. The CDR3 has 16 amino acids. V lost 0 bases and J lost 4; bases outside the gene matches: 5. MiXCR, run by TCRdb on the 5' RACE reads, gives a single entry per CDR3 protein. Here the sample spans around 450,000 distinct CDR3 sequences, approximately 15% being singletons. These data were also filed under a second study, of yellow fever vaccine responses in identical twins.

The chain recombines TRBV28 with TRBJ1-5, with 8 bases fitting TRBD1. This sequence originates from a woman under 30 in good health. The sequenced material came from CD4+ T cells sorted from blood. Here the CDR3 reads CASSLWAGGDNQPQHF. CDR3 coding DNA: TGTGCCAGCAGTTTATGGGCAGGGGGCGATAATCAGCCCCAGCATTTT.